These T cell receptor beta chains were read from a single sample in a study of cytomegalovirus exposure and HLA in healthy donors. Assay: immunoSEQ multiplex PCR; the TCRdb copy retains only in-frame clones and omits some. Of more than 95,000 clones listed, 81% are singletons. Specimen: PBMCs. Every receptor here comes from a man younger than 35 in good health and CMV-seropositive. Both conserved end residues are part of each CDR3. A D gene is named only where the DNA matches it firmly. Expanded clones are given a class, and other clones once, few, many or no size at all.

TRBV27,NA,TRBJ2-3,NA,TGTGCCAGCAGGCAAGCTAGCACAGATACGCAGTATTTT,CASRQASTDTQYF
TRBV7-9,NA,TRBJ1-5,NA,TGTTCCACCGGGAGTGGGGGTCAGCCCCAGCATTTT,CSTGSGGQPQHF
TRBV10-1,NA,TRBJ2-7,NA,TGCGCCAGCAGCCGAGGCCTAGAACCCTACGAGCAGTACTTC,CASSRGLEPYEQYF
TRBV2,TRBD2,TRBJ2-5,NA,TGTGCCAGCAAACTAGCGGTGGAGACCCAGTACTTC,CASKLAVETQYF
TRBV30,NA,TRBJ1-4,NA,TGTGCCTGGAGCCCTCCGGGTGAAAAACTGTTTTTT,CAWSPPGEKLFF
TRBV11-2,TRBD2,TRBJ2-3,NA,TGTGCCAGCAGCCCTAGACTAGCGGGGGGCCCGGATACGCAGTATTTT,CASSPRLAGGPDTQYF
TRBV10-3,NA,TRBJ2-5,few,TGTGCCATCAGTGATATAGAGACCCAGTACTTC,CAISDIETQYF
TRBV30,TRBD1,TRBJ1-5,NA,TGTGCCTGTGCTGATTCCGGGACAGAGGCCCATTTT,CACADSGTEAHF
TRBV4-2,TRBD2,TRBJ2-2,NA,TGTGCCAGCAGCCAAGATACGGGGACTAGCGGGGGGGCCCCCGGGGAGCTGTTTTTT,CASSQDTGTSGGAPGELFF
TRBV7-9,NA,TRBJ2-7,NA,TGTGCCAGCAGCATCGGTCCCTCCTACGAGCAGTACTTC,CASSIGPSYEQYF
TRBV15,TRBD1,TRBJ1-2,NA,TGTGCCACCAGCAATGACAGGGGGCTCCAAACTGGGTATGGCTACACCTTC,CATSNDRGLQTGYGYTF
TRBV5-5,TRBD2,TRBJ2-3,NA,TGTGCCAGCAACTTAGCACTAGCGGGAACAGATACGCAGTATTTT,CASNLALAGTDTQYF
TRBV5-6,NA,TRBJ2-7,NA,TGTGCCAGCAGCTTGGGCGCCTACGAGCAGTACTTC,CASSLGAYEQYF
TRBV21-1,NA,TRBJ1-4,NA,TGTGCCAGCAGCCTACCGCCACAGGGCCCTAATGAAAAACTGTTTTTT,CASSLPPQGPNEKLFF
TRBV27,NA,TRBJ1-5,NA,TGTGCCAGCAGTTTATGGCAGGGGAATCAGCCCCAGCATTTT,CASSLWQGNQPQHF
TRBV9,NA,TRBJ2-7,NA,TGTGCCAGCAGCGCCAGCGAGGCCTACGAGCAGTACTTC,CASSASEAYEQYF
TRBV5-4,NA,TRBJ2-2,NA,TGTGCCAGCAGCTTGGCGGGGAGCACCGGGGAGCTGTTTTTT,CASSLAGSTGELFF
TRBV18,NA,TRBJ1-1,NA,TGTGCCAGCTCACCCACCTCGACGGGGAACACTGAAGCTTTCTTT,CASSPTSTGNTEAFF
TRBV27,TRBD1,TRBJ1-6,once,TGTGCCAGCAGGACTGACTACAGGGGAAGTCGGGATTCACCCCTCCACTTT,CASRTDYRGSRDSPLHF
TRBV7-2,TRBD2,TRBJ2-1,NA,TGTGCCAGCAGCTTAATTGCCTCATCCGGGGGGAATGAGCAGTTCTTC,CASSLIASSGGNEQFF
TRBV7-9,TRBD1,TRBJ2-7,few,TGTGCCAGCAGCTTAAGGGGACAGGAGAGCTCCTACGAGCAGTACTTC,CASSLRGQESSYEQYF
TRBV5-1,TRBD1,TRBJ1-1,few,TGCGCCAGCAGCTTCAACAGGGGGAACACTGAAGCTTTCTTT,CASSFNRGNTEAFF
TRBV18,NA,TRBJ2-1,NA,TGTGCCAGCTCACGAACCTCAGGGGTAGAGCAGTTCTTC,CASSRTSGVEQFF
TRBV7-9,TRBD1,TRBJ2-5,NA,TGTGCCAGCAGCTTACGGGTCCCCAGGGGGATCGAGACCCAGTACTTC,CASSLRVPRGIETQYF
TRBV11-2,TRBD1,TRBJ2-5,NA,TGTGCCAGCAGCTCCACAGGGGGTACGGAGACCCAGTACTTC,CASSSTGGTETQYF
TRBV4-3,TRBD1,TRBJ2-5,once,TGCGCCAGCAGCCAAGAAACCCCACAGGGGGCCCAGTACTTC,CASSQETPQGAQYF
TRBV7-9,TRBD2,TRBJ2-7,once,TGTTCCAGCAGCCTGAACGGACTAGCGGGAGGCTACGAGCAGTACTTC,CSSSLNGLAGGYEQYF
TRBV21-1,NA,TRBJ2-4,NA,TGTGCCAGCAGCAAACGGGGGGGACTAGCGGGGGTACGTAAGTACTTC,CASSKRGGLAGVRKYF
TRBV4-3,NA,TRBJ1-4,NA,TGCGCCAGCAGCCAAACCCAGGGTTTGGGTGAAAAACTGTTTTTT,CASSQTQGLGEKLFF
TRBV13,NA,TRBJ1-2,NA,TGTGCCAGCAGCTTAGGCCTGCAGGGTCAGCGCACCTTC,CASSLGLQGQRTF